Each of the 11 T cell receptor beta chains below was sequenced from the same sample in a study of early T cells in non-severe SARS-CoV-2 infection. TCRdb re-analysed the 5' RACE reads in MiXCR, keeping a single row per CDR3 protein. The data contain about 60,000 distinct CDR3 sequences, approximately 13% of them singletons. The sequenced sample consisted of whole blood. The receptors stem from an adult who was a healthcare worker with PCR-confirmed SARS-CoV-2 infection or an uninfected control (not recorded which).

The gene calls are TRBV14 and TRBJ2-1; TRBD2 matches 9 bases. V was pared by 0 bases and J by 1 base, with 7 bases of the junction left unmatched. CDR1 and CDR2 from the germline V gene are SGHDN and FVKESK. This CDR3 is 18 amino acids long. CDR3 DNA sequence: TGTGCCAGCAGCCAAGACTACGGTAGCGGGAGATCCTACAATGAGCAGTTCTTC. Its translation is CASSQDYGSGRSYNEQFF.

The gene calls are TRBV9 and TRBJ2-1, with 8 positions matching TRBD2. CDR3 size: 16 residues. CDR1 and CDR2 (germline): SGDLS, YYNGEE. The J segment lost 6 bases and the V segment lost 2 bases, leaving 10 bases of the junction unmatched. In DNA, the CDR3 is TGTGCCAGCAGCGTGATGCCGGGACTAGTGGCCAATGAGCAGTTCTTC. Protein product: CASSVMPGLVANEQFF.

CDR3 region: CASSLLGSGTDTQYF. CDR3 nucleotide sequence: TGTGCCAGCAGCTTATTAGGGAGCGGCACAGATACGCAGTATTTT. The chain combines TRBV7-2 with TRBJ2-3; weak D call: TRBD2 (5 bases). Germline CDR1 and CDR2: SGHTA and FQGNSA. CDR3 size: 15 residues. V was shortened by 2 bases and J by 1 base, with 10 bases between the two germline ends. Drawing the rest from reference TRBV7-2 and TRBJ2-3, the complete variable domain is GAGVSQSPSNKVTEKGKDVELRCDPISGHTALYWYRQSLGQGLEFLIYFQGNSAPDKSGLPSDRFSAERTGGSVSTLTIQRTQQEDSAVYLCASSLLGSGTDTQYFGPGTRLTVL.

This clonotype was detected a few times. This chain connects TRBV5-5 to TRBJ2-1; D gene unclear. V lost 2 bases and J lost 5, with 11 bases in between. This CDR3 is built from 14 residues. CDR1 is SGHKS, CDR2 YYEKEE, per germline (reference sequence). The CDR3 spells CASSFRIPNNEQFF. DNA of the CDR3: TGTGCCAGCAGCTTTCGCATCCCGAACAATGAGCAGTTCTTC.

This clonotype has a single count. This chain connects TRBV4-1 to TRBJ2-7; possibly TRBD2 for D (6 bases). Germline CDR1 MGHRA, CDR2 YSYEKL. V gave up 0 bases and J gave up 0 bases, with 15 bases separating them. The CDR3 length is 17 residues. Here the CDR3 reads CASSQDQGGYSSYEQYF. CDR3 bases: TGCGCCAGCAGCCAAGATCAGGGAGGTTATAGCTCCTACGAGCAGTACTTC.

A few counts support this clonotype. Lacking the conserved final phenylalanine or tryptophan, this CDR3 likely reflects a read error. No DNA is shown, since the ends of the CDR3 on it are uncertain; the CDR3 is the one TCRdb lists. V and J are TRBV3-1 and TRBJ2-7; TRBD1 is taken as the D call from the table, unchecked against the DNA. In germline, CDR1 is LGHDT, CDR2 YNNKEL (reference sequence). The CDR3 length equals 11 residues, ends included. The CDR3 protein is CASSQWGAPRL.

The chain employs TRBV11-2 and TRBJ2-3, with D perhaps TRBD2 (5 bases). CDR3 length: 17 residues. Trimming pared 1 base from V and 4 bases from J, leaving 18 bases between. Germline assignment: CDR1 SGHAT and CDR2 FQNNGV. CDR3 DNA: TGTGCCAGCAGCTTAGCCCTAGTGGGAGAGTACGCAGATACGCAGTATTTT. The encoded protein is CASSLALVGEYADTQYF. Complete variable domain (other parts from reference TRBV11-2 and TRBJ2-3): EAGVAQSPRYKIIEKRQSVAFWCNPISGHATLYWYQQILGQGPKLLIQFQNNGVVDDSQLPKDRFSAERLKGVDSTLKIQPAKLEDSAVYLCASSLALVGEYADTQYFGPGTRLTVL.

This clonotype was seen a few times. The V gene is TRBV24-1, the J gene TRBJ2-2; 12 bases are shared with TRBD2. V shed 3 bases and J 3 bases; nucleotides not matched to a gene: 4. Germline-derived CDR1 and CDR2 are KGHDR and SFDVKD. This CDR3 is 17 amino acids long. The CDR3 sequence is CATSDPTSGSDTGELFF. DNA for the CDR3: TGTGCCACCAGTGATCCGACTAGCGGGAGTGACACCGGGGAGCTGTTTTTT.

In this sample, this clonotype turned up a few times. The chain is built from TRBV7-9 and TRBJ2-3, with a weak D call TRBD1 (5 bases). The CDR3 loop spans 14 amino acids. Germline-derived CDR1 and CDR2 are SEHNR and FQNEAQ (reference sequence). V lost 1 base, J lost 5 bases, and 10 bases lay in between. The CDR3 is CASSLGTLQDTQYF. Here the CDR3 DNA reads TGTGCCAGCAGCTTAGGGACACTTCAAGATACGCAGTATTTT.

This clonotype appeared a few times. The V call is TRBV9, the J call TRBJ2-2; a possible D gene is TRBD1 (7 bases). Trimming shortened V by 0 bases and J by 4 bases, and 16 bases separated the two germline ends. Germline lookup yields CDR1 SGDLS and CDR2 YYNGEE. This CDR3 is built from 17 residues. CDR3: CASSVDWQGGGTGELFF. The CDR3 DNA sequence: TGTGCCAGCAGCGTAGATTGGCAGGGGGGTGGCACCGGGGAGCTGTTTTTT.

This clonotype appeared many times. The chain uses TRBV11-2 and TRBJ2-7; 7 bases are shared with TRBD1. There are 15 residues in the CDR3. Germline trimming cut 5 bases from V and 2 bases from J; bases unmatched to any gene: 9. Germline V gene data show CDR1 as SGHAT and CDR2 as FQNNGV. CDR3 protein: CASSTHRGAAYEQYF. Here the CDR3 DNA reads TGTGCCAGCAGCACACACAGGGGAGCGGCCTACGAGCAGTACTTC.